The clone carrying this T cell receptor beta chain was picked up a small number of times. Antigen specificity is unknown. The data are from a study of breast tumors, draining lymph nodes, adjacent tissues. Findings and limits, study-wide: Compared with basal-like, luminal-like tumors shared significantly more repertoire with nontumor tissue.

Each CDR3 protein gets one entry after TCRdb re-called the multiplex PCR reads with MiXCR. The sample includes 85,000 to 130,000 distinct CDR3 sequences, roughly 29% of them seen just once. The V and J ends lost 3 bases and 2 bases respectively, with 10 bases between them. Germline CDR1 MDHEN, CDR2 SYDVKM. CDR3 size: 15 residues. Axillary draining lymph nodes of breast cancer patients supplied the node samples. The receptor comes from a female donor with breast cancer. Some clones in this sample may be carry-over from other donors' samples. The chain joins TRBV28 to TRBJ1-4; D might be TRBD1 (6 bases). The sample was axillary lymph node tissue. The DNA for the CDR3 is TGTGCCAGCAGTTTCTGGGGGGGCACTAATGAAAAACTGTTTTTT. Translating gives CASSFWGGTNEKLFF.